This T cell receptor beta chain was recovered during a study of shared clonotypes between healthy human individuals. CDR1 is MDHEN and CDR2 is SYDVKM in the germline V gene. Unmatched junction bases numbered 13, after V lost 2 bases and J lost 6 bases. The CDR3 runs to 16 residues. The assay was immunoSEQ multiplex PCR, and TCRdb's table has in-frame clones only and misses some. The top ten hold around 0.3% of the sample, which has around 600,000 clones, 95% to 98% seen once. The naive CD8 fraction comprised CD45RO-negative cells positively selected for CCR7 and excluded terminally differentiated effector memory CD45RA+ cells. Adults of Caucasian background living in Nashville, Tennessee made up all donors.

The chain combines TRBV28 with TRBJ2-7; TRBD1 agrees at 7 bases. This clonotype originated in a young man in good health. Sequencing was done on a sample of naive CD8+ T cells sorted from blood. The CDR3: CASSLTRQGSSSEQYF. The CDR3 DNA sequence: TGTGCCAGCAGTTTAACCCGACAGGGAAGTTCGTCCGAGCAGTACTTC.